This T cell receptor beta chain stems from a study of OX40 agonist ivuxolimab in advanced cancers. Study information: At doses from 0.01 to 10 mg/kg, patients were given intravenous ivuxolimab every 2 weeks. Study observations and caveats: Certain nonresponders additionally had low normalized T-cell clonal expansion. CD4+ and CD8+ blood T cells expanded clonally by week 6 at 0.1 to 3.0 mg/kg. More expanded clones were found, on average, in CD8+ than in CD4+ T cells.

Comment on this clone: Its antigen is unknown.

Produced via immunoSEQ multiplex PCR; TCRdb's table is partial and in-frame only. The sample has fewer than 55,000 clones, around 80% seen once; the top ten hold under 2%. This CDR3 is 16 amino acids long. Germline loops: CDR1 SGHTA, CDR2 FQGNSA. J lost 2 bases, V lost 5 bases, and 9 bases had no gene match. The sequenced sample was CD4+ or CD8+ T cells sorted from blood, obtained in a trial of the OX40 agonist ivuxolimab. The J gene is TRBJ2-5, the V gene TRBV7-2, with 9 nucleotides matching TRBD1. This sequence was found in an adult with an advanced solid tumor such as melanoma, head and neck, liver or kidney cancer. The CDR3 reads CASSPRTGEGQETQYF. The CDR3 DNA reads TGTGCCAGCAGCCCTAGGACAGGGGAAGGACAAGAGACCCAGTACTTC.